This T cell receptor (beta chain) appears in the sequencing data of a study of control samples from healthy donors and cancer patients. Measured with immunoSEQ multiplex PCR; TCRdb has only the in-frame clones, and not every one. The sample holds about 190,000 clones. The CDR3 spans 13 residues. The V segment lost 4 bases and the J segment 1 base; nucleotides outside the gene matches: 0. Germline V lookup: CDR1 SGHRS, CDR2 YFSETQ. Sequenced sample: blood. This TCR derives from a woman between 25 and 40 years old in good health. V and J are TRBV5-1 and TRBJ2-5, with 8 bases fitting TRBD1. The CDR3 DNA reads TGCGCCAGCAGCCAGGGGGCCCAAGAGACCCAGTACTTC. Amino acid sequence: CASSQGAQETQYF.